The clone carrying this TCR beta chain was counted ten times or more. Its antigen is as yet unknown. Over 18 months, lack of ophthalmopathy progression marked Graves' hyperthyroidism as stable. The study excluded patients with uncontrolled infection, other autoimmune disease, pregnancy or lactation. The PBMCs studied were ones that came from around 10 ml fresh peripheral blood. There were TCR beta CDR3 regions amplified from RNA transcripts. The HTBI set primed first-round TCR CDR3 RT-PCR. From the multiplex PCR reads, TCRdb called clonotypes with MiXCR, one entry per CDR3 protein. The sample lists some 550,000 distinct CDR3 sequences, around 21% occurring once. These data belong to a study of T cells in Graves' hyperthyroidism and ophthalmopathy. The study's findings and limits: Among thyroid clonotypes expanded above 0.001, most also appeared in blood.

The TCR sequence derives from a young man with Graves' hyperthyroidism. What was sequenced was blood.

CDR3 amino acids: CASHGQGRETQYF. CDR3 in DNA: TGTGCCAGTCATGGACAGGGCCGTGAGACCCAGTACTTC. The chain carries TRBV19 and TRBJ2-5; 8 bases align to TRBD1. Germline CDR1 LNHDA, CDR2 SQIVND (reference sequence). Unmatched junction bases numbered 7, after V lost 8 bases and J lost 5 bases. This CDR3 is 13 amino acids long.